One sample yielded the 21 T cell receptor beta chains listed below, sequenced in a study of T cell responses to AZD1222 COVID-19 vaccine. Profiled with immunoSEQ multiplex PCR; TCRdb holds only in-frame clones, not every one. Found here are approximately 110,000 clones, approximately 84% of them singletons; the top ten hold around 9.4%. The sample was peripheral blood, taken on day 0 of AZD1222 vaccination. These receptors all come from an adult in good health.

The rearrangement uses TRBV29-1 and TRBJ2-1; TRBD2 matches 9 bases. J gave up 5 bases and V 8 bases, and 7 bases lay outside the gene matches. The CDR3 covers 13 residues. CDR1 SQVTM and CDR2 ANQGSEA come from the germline V gene. The CDR3 spells CSQRGRDHNEQFF. DNA for the CDR3: TGCAGCCAGCGCGGGAGGGACCACAATGAGCAGTTCTTC.

The CDR3 DNA reads TGTGCCAGCAGCTTAGCTAGCGGGAGGCACACCGGGGAGCTGTTTTTT. Protein product: CASSLASGRHTGELFF. The chain combines TRBV7-9 with TRBJ2-2; 10 nucleotides match TRBD2. Germline V gives CDR1 SEHNR, CDR2 FQNEAQ (reference sequence). The CDR3 has 16 residues. V trimming: 0 bases; J trimming: 3 bases; junction bases outside the gene matches: 1.

The CDR3 spells CASSIDGDRELFF. The CDR3 bases are TGTGCCAGTAGTATAGATGGGGACCGGGAGCTGTTTTTT. The genes are TRBV19 and TRBJ2-2; perhaps D is TRBD1 or TRBD2 (5 bases each). Germline loops: CDR1 LNHDA, CDR2 SQIVND (reference sequence). There are 13 residues in the CDR3. Trimming removed 0 bases from V and 9 bases from J, with 8 bases in between.

The chain has TRBV3-1 (or the pseudogene TRBV3-2) and TRBJ2-7, with D uncertain. CDR1 LGHDT and CDR2 YNNKEL come from the germline V gene (reference sequence). With 2 bases removed from V and 3 bases from J, the gap between germline ends came to 17 bases. This CDR3 is built from 16 residues. CDR3 DNA sequence: TGTGCCAGCAGCCAAAAACTTCTAGACTCGCTCTACGAGCAGTACTTC. Its protein product is CASSQKLLDSLYEQYF.

This clone was observed many times. The chain combines TRBV2 with TRBJ2-1, with a possible D match to TRBD2 (6 bases). The germline CDR1 and CDR2 sequences are SNHLY and FYNNEI. The ends were cut back, 8 bases at V and 7 bases at J, with 6 bases in the middle. This CDR3 has 10 residues. This chain's CDR3 is CASGGNEQFF. CDR3 nucleotide sequence: TGTGCCAGCGGGGGGAATGAGCAGTTCTTC.

The chain combines TRBV7-9 with TRBJ1-5; D uncertain. V lost 2 bases and J 2 bases, leaving 4 bases between the germline ends. The V gene's germline CDR1 is SEHNR and CDR2 FQNEAQ (reference sequence). The CDR3 sequence is 13 residues long. Here the CDR3 reads CASSLSGNQPQHF. CDR3 nucleotides: TGTGCCAGCAGCTTATCGGGCAATCAGCCCCAGCATTTT.

V is TRBV5-4 and J is TRBJ2-7; possibly TRBD1 or TRBD2 for D (5 bases each). Germline V lookup: CDR1 SGHNT, CDR2 YYREEE (reference sequence). The ends were cut back, 0 bases at V and 2 bases at J, with 9 bases in the middle. The CDR3 totals 14 residues. This CDR3 is CASSLDGGTYEQYF. In DNA form, the CDR3 reads TGTGCCAGCAGCTTGGATGGGGGAACCTACGAGCAGTACTTC.

This chain connects TRBV5-5 to TRBJ2-7; D is unclear. V gave up 0 bases and J gave up 6 bases, with 7 bases separating them. Germline V gene data show CDR1 as SGHKS and CDR2 as YYEKEE (reference sequence). This CDR3 has 12 residues. For the CDR3, the DNA is TGTGCCAGCAGCTTGGCGACGGGCGAGCAGTACTTC. Translated, it gives CASSLATGEQYF.

The V gene is TRBV7-3, the J gene TRBJ1-6; D might be TRBD1 (6 bases). From germline, CDR1 is SGHTA and CDR2 FQGTGA. The V end lost 3 bases, the J end lost 15 bases, and 21 bases lay between the germline ends. This CDR3 comprises 15 residues. The CDR3 nucleotides are TGTGCCAGCAGCTTTAAACAGGGTACGGTGTTGCGCCTCCACTTT. Its protein product is CASSFKQGTVLRLHF.

The chain links TRBV4-1 to TRBJ2-1; maybe TRBD2 (7 bases). The germline CDR1 and CDR2 sequences are MGHRA and YSYEKL. V lost 3 bases, J lost 5 bases, and 20 bases lay in between. The CDR3 is 17 amino acids. The CDR3 DNA reads as TGCGCCAGCAGCCAGGGGGGGGCTGGGGGCGCCAACAATGAGCAGTTCTTC. Protein sequence: CASSQGGAGGANNEQFF.

For the CDR3, the DNA is TGTGCCAGCGGACAGGGAAGCGCAACTAATGAAAAACTGTTTTTT. This gives the protein CASGQGSATNEKLFF. The chain employs TRBV28 and TRBJ1-4; 8 bases agree with TRBD1. This CDR3 contains 15 residues. CDR1 MDHEN and CDR2 SYDVKM come from the germline V gene. V dropped 8 bases and J dropped 0; count of bases not matched to a gene: 5. Variable domain in full (rest from reference TRBV28 and TRBJ1-4): DVKVTQSSRYLVKRTGEKVFLECVQDMDHENMFWYRQDPGLGLRLIYFSYDVKMKEKGDIPEGYSVSREKKERFSLILESASTNQTSMYLCASGQGSATNEKLFFGSGTQLSVL.

The chain couples TRBV4-2 to TRBJ2-3, with 7 bases matching TRBD1. The CDR3 runs 15 residues. Losses at the gene ends were 1 base for V and 1 base for J; bases not matched to a gene: 2. CDR1 LGHNA and CDR2 YNFKEQ come from the germline V gene. For the CDR3, the DNA is TGTGCCAGCAGCCAAGCCACAGGGGGCACAGATACGCAGTATTTT. This translates into CASSQATGGTDTQYF.

This chain joins TRBV11-2 and TRBJ2-1, with TRBD2 identical over 9 bases. The CDR3 contains 15 residues. CDR1 SGHAT and CDR2 FQNNGV come from the germline V gene. J lost 4 bases, V lost 6 bases, and 7 bases had no gene match. CDR3 DNA: TGTGCCAGCAGGCCAGCGGGAGGATGGTACAATGAGCAGTTCTTC. Protein product: CASRPAGGWYNEQFF.

This rearrangement joins TRBV7-3 to TRBJ2-3; 11 nucleotides align to TRBD2. Germline CDR1 and CDR2: SGHTA and FQGTGA. With 6 bases clipped from V and 2 bases from J, the junction kept 10 bases outside the gene matches. CDR3 size: 17 residues. This chain's CDR3 is CASSKKPSGGITDTQYF. The CDR3 nucleotides are TGTGCCAGCAGTAAAAAACCTAGCGGGGGGATCACAGATACGCAGTATTTT.

The V call is TRBV14, the J call TRBJ2-1; 11 bases align to TRBD2. In germline, CDR1 is SGHDN, CDR2 FVKESK. This CDR3 contains 17 residues. V lost 4 bases to trimming and J lost 7 bases; unmatched junction nucleotides: 12. CDR3 region: CASSPKNSGRVSNEQFF. The CDR3 region has the DNA TGTGCCAGCAGCCCCAAAAATAGCGGGAGGGTTTCAAATGAGCAGTTCTTC.

This CDR3 reads CASSLEATGNTIYF. CDR3 nucleotides: TGCGCCAGCAGCTTGGAGGCGACTGGAAACACCATATATTTT. J is TRBJ1-3 and V is TRBV5-1; D ambiguous. V lost 0 bases and J 2 bases, leaving 6 bases between the germline ends. In germline, CDR1 is SGHRS, CDR2 YFSETQ. This CDR3 contains 14 residues.

DNA for the CDR3: TGTGCCAGCAGCTTAGGCGGGGGGCGAGTTGAGCAGTTCTTC. It codes for CASSLGGGRVEQFF. The chain employs TRBV11-2 and TRBJ2-1, with TRBD2 matching 8 bases. The CDR3 spans 14 residues. With 1 base clipped from V and 9 bases from J, the junction kept 5 bases outside the gene matches. CDR1 and CDR2 from the germline V gene are SGHAT and FQNNGV.

The gene calls are TRBV21-1 and TRBJ2-2; the listed D gene, TRBD2, was not tested against the DNA. TRBV21-1 is termed a pseudogene. The CDR3 has 15 amino acids. CDR3 DNA sequence: TGTGCCAGCAGCAAAGCGCGGGAAAACACCGGGGAGCTGTTTTTT. Translating gives CASSKARENTGELFF.

V gene TRBV28 combines with J gene TRBJ2-7; tentatively, D is TRBD2 (5 bases). V lost 7 bases, J lost 0 bases, and 13 bases lay in between. Per the germline V gene, CDR1 is MDHEN and CDR2 is SYDVKM. The CDR3 extends over 14 amino acids. CDR3 sequence (DNA): TGTGCCAGCAACGACTACGAAAGCTCCTACGAGCAGTACTTC. Amino acids: CASNDYESSYEQYF.

This chain joins TRBV12-3 or TRBV12-4 and TRBJ1-5; a weak D match, TRBD1 (5 bases). V lost 6 bases, J lost 4 bases, and 10 bases lay in between. The CDR3 covers 13 residues. The CDR3 loop reads CASREGPNQPQHF. In nucleotides, the CDR3 is TGTGCCAGCAGAGAGGGGCCTAATCAGCCCCAGCATTTT.

This sequence joins TRBV7-8 and TRBJ2-5; 8 bases fit TRBD2. V was clipped by 3 bases and J by 4 bases; unmatched bases: 7. CDR3 length: 15 residues. Germline V gene sequence: CDR1 SGHVS, CDR2 FQNEAQ. CDR3 protein: CASSFLAGGRETQYF. The CDR3 nucleotides read TGTGCCAGCAGCTTTCTGGCGGGGGGTCGAGAGACCCAGTACTTC. The full variable domain, its missing parts supplied by reference TRBV7-8 and TRBJ2-5, is GAGVSQSPRYKVAKRGQDVALRCDPISGHVSLFWYQQALGQGPEFLTYFQNEAQLDKSGLPSDRFFAERPEGSVSTLKIQRTQQEDSAVYLCASSFLAGGRETQYFGPGTRLLVL.